These 4 T cell receptor beta chains came from one sample sequenced in a study of CD8 T cells in ankylosing spondylitis. General observations from the study: Ankylosing spondylitis blood appeared to be characterized by a TCR beta motif of eight or nine highly homologous variants.

MiXCR was run by TCRdb on the 5' RACE reads, yielding one entry per CDR3 protein. The sample has about 210,000 distinct CDR3 sequences, about 7% seen once. For these TCRs, the target antigens are not known. Sequenced input: blood, either unsorted or a sorted T cell fraction (not recorded which). Source of these receptors: a male donor with ankylosing spondylitis.

This clonotype appeared a few times. V is TRBV20-1 and J is TRBJ2-7; D possibly corresponds to TRBD1 (6 bases). V gave up 4 bases and J gave up 4 bases, with 23 bases separating them. CDR1 is DFQATT, CDR2 SNEGSKA, per germline (reference sequence). This CDR3 spans 16 amino acids. The CDR3 nucleotides read TGCAGTGCTACCGACAGGCCCTGGGCAACCTCTTACGAGCAGTACTTC. Translation gives CSATDRPWATSYEQYF.

The chain couples TRBV7-6 to TRBJ2-1, with TRBD1 matching 11 bases. Germline V lookup: CDR1 SGHVS, CDR2 FNYEAQ. V shed 6 bases and J 6 bases; nucleotides not matched to a gene: 4. The CDR3 is made up of 14 amino acids. The CDR3 here is CASRTGTGGNEQFF. Written as DNA, the CDR3 is TGTGCCAGCAGAACCGGGACAGGGGGCAATGAGCAGTTCTTC.

This clonotype was picked up many times. J is TRBJ1-6 and V is TRBV9; maybe TRBD1 (5 bases). The germline CDR1 and CDR2 sequences are SGDLS and YYNGEE. There are 13 residues in the CDR3. Trimming removed 3 bases from V and 14 bases from J, with 15 bases in between. The CDR3 coding sequence is TGTGCCAGCAGCGGAGGCAGGGCTGCGGCCCTCCACTTT. Its translation is CASSGGRAAALHF.

This clonotype was recorded at least ten times. V and J are TRBV6-1 and TRBJ2-7; perhaps TRBD1 as D (6 bases). CDR1 MNHNS and CDR2 SASEGT come from the germline V gene. Trimming shortened V by 6 bases and J by 6 bases, and 18 bases separated the two germline ends. There are 14 residues in the CDR3. The CDR3 nucleotides read TGTGCCAGCAGCCTCCCAGGGGTCCACCGCGAGCAGTACTTC. This gives the protein CASSLPGVHREQYF.